This TCR beta chain was recorded in a study of blood T cells in healthy people across ages. Through a sample-barcoded 5' primer and a J-beta primer mix, a second PCR was run for roughly 6 to 12 cycles. TCRdb independently ran MiXCR on the 5' RACE reads; one entry per CDR3 protein. In the table there are about 1 million distinct CDR3 sequences, 25% of which are singletons. Trimming left V 5 bases short and J 0 bases short, with 16 bases between. The CDR3 runs 17 residues. Germline V gene sequence: CDR1 MGHRA, CDR2 YSYEKL. The sample was also reused in another study, on T cells of mothers and their children.

The sample consisted of blood. The clonotype was recovered from a girl aged 2 to 9 in good health. The chain employs TRBV4-1 and TRBJ1-4; D possibly corresponds to TRBD1 (5 bases). This CDR3 is CASSDWDGYATNEKLFF. CDR3 sequence (DNA): TGCGCCAGCAGCGATTGGGACGGCTATGCAACTAATGAAAAACTGTTTTTT.